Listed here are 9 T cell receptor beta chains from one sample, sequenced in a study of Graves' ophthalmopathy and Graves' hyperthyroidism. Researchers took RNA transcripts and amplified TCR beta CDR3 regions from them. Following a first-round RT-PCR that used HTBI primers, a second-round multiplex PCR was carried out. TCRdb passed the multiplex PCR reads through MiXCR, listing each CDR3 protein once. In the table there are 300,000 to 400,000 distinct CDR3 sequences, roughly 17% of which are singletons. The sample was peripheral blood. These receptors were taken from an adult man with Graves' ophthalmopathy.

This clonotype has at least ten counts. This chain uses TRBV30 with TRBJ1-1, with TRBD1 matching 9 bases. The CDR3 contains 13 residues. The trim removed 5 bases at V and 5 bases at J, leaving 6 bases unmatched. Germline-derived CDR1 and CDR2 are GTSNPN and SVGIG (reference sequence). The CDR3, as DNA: TGTGCCTGGGGGTACAGGGGGCATACTGAAGCTTTCTTT. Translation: CAWGYRGHTEAFF.

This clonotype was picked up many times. The CDR3 sequence is CASSERGQFNQPQHF. CDR3 bases: TGTGCCAGCAGTGAGCGGGGACAGTTCAATCAGCCCCAGCATTTT. This chain uses TRBV2 with TRBJ1-5, with 7 positions matching TRBD1. CDR1 SNHLY and CDR2 FYNNEI come from the germline V gene. CDR3 length equals 15 residues. The ends lost 3 bases at V and 3 bases at J; junction bases unmatched: 5. The variable domain in full, completed from reference TRBV2 and TRBJ1-5, reads EPEVTQTPSHQVTQMGQEVILRCVPISNHLYFYWYRQILGQKVEFLVSFYNNEISEKSEIFDDQFSVERPDGSNFTLKIRSTKLEDSAMYFCASSERGQFNQPQHFGDGTRLSIL.

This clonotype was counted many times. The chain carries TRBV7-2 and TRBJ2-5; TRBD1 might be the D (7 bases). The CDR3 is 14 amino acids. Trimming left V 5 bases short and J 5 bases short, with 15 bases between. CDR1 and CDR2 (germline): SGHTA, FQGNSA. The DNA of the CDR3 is TGTGCCAGCAGCCCGGCAGGGGGGTGGGAGACCCAGTACTTC. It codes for CASSPAGGWETQYF.

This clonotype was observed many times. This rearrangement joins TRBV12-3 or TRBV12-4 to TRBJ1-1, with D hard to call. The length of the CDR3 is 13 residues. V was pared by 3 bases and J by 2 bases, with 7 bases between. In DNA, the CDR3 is TGTGCCAGCAGTTTGGTACAAAACACTGAAGCTTTCTTT. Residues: CASSLVQNTEAFF.

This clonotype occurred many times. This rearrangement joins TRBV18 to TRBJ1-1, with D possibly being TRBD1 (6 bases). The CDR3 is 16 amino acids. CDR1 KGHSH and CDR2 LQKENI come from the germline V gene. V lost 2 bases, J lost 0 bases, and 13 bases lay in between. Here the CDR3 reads CASSPIEDSMNTEAFF. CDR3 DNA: TGTGCCAGCTCACCAATCGAGGACAGCATGAACACTGAAGCTTTCTTT.

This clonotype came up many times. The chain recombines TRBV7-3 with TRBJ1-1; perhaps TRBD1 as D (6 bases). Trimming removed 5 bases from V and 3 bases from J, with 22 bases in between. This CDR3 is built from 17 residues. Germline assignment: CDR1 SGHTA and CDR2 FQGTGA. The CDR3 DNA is TGTGCCAGCAGCACAAAAAGGGGGTCCTCAAGAGACACTGAAGCTTTCTTT. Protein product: CASSTKRGSSRDTEAFF.

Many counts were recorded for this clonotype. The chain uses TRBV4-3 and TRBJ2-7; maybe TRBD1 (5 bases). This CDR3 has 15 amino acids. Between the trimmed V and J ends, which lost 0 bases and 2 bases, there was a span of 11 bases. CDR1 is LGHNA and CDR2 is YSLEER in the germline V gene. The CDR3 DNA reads TGCGCCAGCAGCCAAGATGACGACAGACCCTACGAGCAGTACTTC. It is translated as CASSQDDDRPYEQYF.

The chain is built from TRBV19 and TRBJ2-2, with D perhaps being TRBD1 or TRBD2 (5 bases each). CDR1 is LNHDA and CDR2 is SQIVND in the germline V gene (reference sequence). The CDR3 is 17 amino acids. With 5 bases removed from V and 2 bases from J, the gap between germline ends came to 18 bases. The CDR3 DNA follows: TGTGCCAGTAGTTCGGAGAGAGGGCAGGGAAACACCGGGGAGCTGTTTTTT. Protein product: CASSSERGQGNTGELFF. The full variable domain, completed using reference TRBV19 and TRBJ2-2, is DGGITQSPKYLFRKEGQNVTLSCEQNLNHDAMYWYRQDPGQGLRLIYYSQIVNDFQKGDIAEGYSVSREKKESFPLTVTSAQKNPTAFYLCASSSERGQGNTGELFFGEGSRLTVL.

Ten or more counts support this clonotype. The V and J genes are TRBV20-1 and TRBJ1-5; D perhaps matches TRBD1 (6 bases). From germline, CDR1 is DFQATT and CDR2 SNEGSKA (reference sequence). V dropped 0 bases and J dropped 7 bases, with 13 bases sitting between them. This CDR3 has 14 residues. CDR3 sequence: CSAREGGGGQPQHF. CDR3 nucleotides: TGCAGTGCTAGAGAAGGGGGAGGTGGGCAGCCCCAGCATTTT.